The T cell receptor (beta chain) under discussion was sequenced for a study of beta chain features in type 1 diabetes (dated by TCRdb to the late 2010s). Context from the whole study: Patients and healthy donors did not differ in mean age, gender distribution, total cell number or subset yield. The study compared TCRB repertoires of sorted circulating CD4+ T cell subsets between recently diagnosed type 1 diabetes patients and matched healthy donors. A total of about 99,000,000 sorted cells were examined across all samples, and RNA yield correlated strongly with the number of cells per subset. Regulatory and stem cell-like memory subsets were obtained from only 8 patients and roughly eight healthy donors, while naive and central memory subsets were obtained from all 30 or so donors.

Summary of the overall study and its limitations: Because cDNA was sequenced instead of genomic DNA, activated cells with high expression could be over-represented, although the groups did not differ in activation or CD3 levels. Fewer insertions and more nucleotide deletions at VDJ recombination sites were observed in patients with type 1 diabetes, implying thymic rearrangement abnormalities. Type 1 diabetes patients showed a moderate but significant shortening of TCRB CDR3 length in all four CD4+ subsets. PCR may preferentially amplify shorter templates, but because patient and control samples were amplified and corrected together, any resulting skew would affect both groups equally. Naive, central memory and regulatory TCRB repertoires appeared to be more similar among patients than among healthy donors. Because small numbers of individuals were included in the HLA sub-analyses, any influence of HLA type on TCRB rearrangement was left unresolved.

On this clone: The antigen this receptor binds is unknown. Per-nucleotide qualities are absent, and no much larger clonotype sits a single base away.

Via the germline V gene (reference sequence), CDR1 is PRHDT and CDR2 FYEKMQ. Germline trimming: 7 bases from V, 3 bases from J; junction bases outside gene matches: 14. Reading from cysteine to phenylalanine, the CDR3 counts 16 amino acids. The read is trimmed to its CDR3 DNA, 48 bases read in frame from base 1. All of the isolated RNA was reverse transcribed with the High Capacity cDNA Reverse Transcription Kit, so expressed TCRB transcripts were sequenced. Naive, central memory and regulatory T cell samples underwent deep immunoSEQ sequencing, averaging about 3.57 million total reads per sample. Sorted cells were lysed in RLT buffer, and RNA was extracted using DNase-treated RNeasy Micro or Mini kits according to cell number. To prevent cross-contamination, every cell subset was processed on its own, while patient and healthy donor samples were processed together. The immunoSEQ multiplex PCR was used to amplify TCRB sequences from cDNA, generating 87-bp fragments that spanned the CDR3 region. Sequencing of the amplicons was done on the Illumina HiSeq platform. In the original analysis: Synthetic template baselines were used to correct PCR bias computationally, reads within Hamming distance 2 were collapsed together, and singletons that could not be merged were discarded. Reads were aligned to IMGT to assign V, D and J genes, CDR3 length, and insertions or deletions at six rearrangement sites. Clonotype counts were normalized to sorted cell number within each subset before computing true diversity and Gini coefficients with the tcR R package. Repertoire sharing was quantified using the overlap coefficient calculated on TCRB nucleotide sequences. Out-of-frame TCRB sequences from naive cells were analyzed to stand in for the pre-selection repertoire. TCRdb stores this immuneACCESS table with in-frame sequences only. Part of the clones is absent; in the studies checked, under half of the shortfall reflects unresolved V genes, and no reason is known for the rest. The V and J calls and clone size come from that table; D and trimming were worked out from the DNA. Counted in this sample were around 690,000 clones; around 11% of them appeared once. The top ten clones comprise 0.095% to 0.15% of the sample.

From each donor, a single peripheral blood sample of 95 to 150 mL on average was drawn into heparinised tubes. A BD FACSAria II and a panel including CD45RO, CCR7, CD25, CD127, CD95 and CD27 were used to sort naive, central memory, regulatory and stem cell-like memory CD4+ T cells. Purity was above 95% for every sorted population. PBMCs were isolated immediately by Lymphoprep density gradient centrifugation and stained directly without culture. So that batch effects would be minimized, each experiment stained and sorted samples in pairs, pairing one healthy donor with one patient. The chain is assembled from TRBV13 and TRBJ2-7; TRBD1 matches 8 bases in the middle. The origin of this receptor is a man aged 25 to 40 with type 1 diabetes. Material for sequencing was naive CD4+ T cells from blood. The meaning of the sample's cell subset or site label: true naive CD4+ T cells. The DNA reads as follows: TGTGCCAGCACCCCTAGTAGTGGGACAGGAAACTACGAGCAGTACTTC. Its translation is CASTPSSGTGNYEQYF.